What follows are 16 T cell receptor beta chains derived from one specimen sequenced in a study of OX40 agonist ivuxolimab in advanced cancers. The protocol was immunoSEQ multiplex PCR, while the TCRdb copy is restricted to in-frame clones and leaves out a portion. The sample lists 65,000 to 95,000 clones, roughly 89% occurring once. This sample comprised CD4+ or CD8+ T cells sorted from blood, obtained in a trial of the OX40 agonist ivuxolimab. All receptors come from an adult with an advanced solid tumor such as melanoma, head and neck, liver or kidney cancer.

The genes are TRBV5-1 and TRBJ2-7; D is possibly TRBD1 or TRBD2 (5 bases each). This CDR3 is built from 15 residues. The V and J ends lost 0 bases and 0 bases respectively, with 10 bases between them. CDR1 and CDR2 (germline): SGHRS, YFSETQ. The CDR3 spells CASSLGTGLSYEQYV. CDR3 coding DNA: TGCGCCAGCAGCTTGGGGACGGGGCTCTCCTACGAGCAGTACGTC.

The chain has TRBV5-1 and TRBJ1-1, with TRBD1 identical over 7 bases. Germline loops: CDR1 SGHRS, CDR2 YFSETQ. The CDR3 runs to 14 residues. The V and J ends lost 1 base and 9 bases, in that order; junction bases with no gene match: 9. The CDR3: CASSLLPDRSQAFF. The CDR3 nucleotides read TGCGCCAGCAGCTTGTTACCGGACAGGTCTCAAGCTTTCTTT.

This clone appeared a few times. Here the CDR3 reads CASSFSLFGQPQHF. The CDR3 nucleotides read TGTGCCAGCAGTTTTTCCTTGTTTGGTCAGCCCCAGCATTTT. The chain employs TRBV27 and TRBJ1-5; unclear D gene. V was trimmed by 3 bases and J by 6 bases, leaving 12 bases between them. The CDR3 is made up of 14 amino acids. Germline CDR1 reads MNHEY; CDR2 reads SMNVEV (reference sequence).

The V call is TRBV25-1, the J call TRBJ1-3, with a possible D match to TRBD1 (6 bases). The germline CDR1 and CDR2 sequences are MGHDK and SYGVNS. Trimming took 11 bases from V and 2 from J, leaving 16 bases between them. This CDR3 is 14 amino acids long. The CDR3 DNA follows: TGTGCCGCAGGGGATGGGAGCGCTGGAAACACCATATATTTT. Amino acid sequence: CAAGDGSAGNTIYF.

J is TRBJ2-5 and V is TRBV7-9, with D maybe TRBD2 (6 bases). Per the germline V gene, CDR1 is SEHNR and CDR2 is FQNEAQ (reference sequence). The CDR3 has 13 amino acids. Trimming took off 5 bases at V and 7 bases at J, with 14 bases between the two ends. CDR3 sequence: CASSPMGGGTQYF. The CDR3 DNA sequence: TGTGCCAGCAGCCCTATGGGGGGTGGGACCCAGTACTTC.

This chain connects TRBV11-2 to TRBJ2-3; possibly TRBD1 for D (6 bases). V shed 1 base and J shed 4 bases, with 15 bases lying between them. Germline-derived CDR1 and CDR2 are SGHAT and FQNNGV. The CDR3 runs 16 residues. In DNA, the CDR3 is TGTGCCAGCAGCTTAGTCAGGGGACCCTCGGCAGATACGCAGTATTTT. Translated: CASSLVRGPSADTQYF.

This chain connects TRBV29-1 to TRBJ2-1, with D possibly matching TRBD2 (6 bases). Germline CDR1 is SQVTM and CDR2 is ANQGSEA. Trimming pared 7 bases from V and 8 bases from J, leaving 15 bases between. This CDR3 has 12 amino acids. The CDR3 is CSETLTGDEQFF. CDR3 bases: TGCAGCGAAACTCTTACGGGAGATGAGCAGTTCTTC.

The CDR3 DNA reads as TGCGCCAGCAGCCAAGGAGGGAGGGCCGGGGAGCTGTTTTTT. This translates into CASSQGGRAGELFF. The chain carries TRBV4-3 and TRBJ2-2, with TRBD2 matching 7 bases. V gave up 1 base and J gave up 6 bases; unmatched junction bases: 2. The CDR3 is made up of 14 amino acids. Germline-derived CDR1 and CDR2 are LGHNA and YSLEER.

J is TRBJ2-5 and V is TRBV14; 7 bases are shared with TRBD2. After removal of 4 bases from V and 7 bases from J, the junction contained 9 bases not matched to a gene. Germline loops: CDR1 SGHDN, CDR2 FVKESK. The CDR3 is 14 amino acids. The CDR3 region is CASSPIGEGRTQYF. DNA of the CDR3: TGTGCCAGCAGCCCAATTGGGGAGGGGCGGACCCAGTACTTC.

The gene calls are TRBV20-1 and TRBJ1-1; possible D gene TRBD1, 6 bases. This CDR3 contains 11 residues. The germline CDR1 and CDR2 sequences are DFQATT and SNEGSKA (reference sequence). Trimming removed 5 bases from V and 4 bases from J, with 8 bases in between. The CDR3 coding sequence is TGCAGTGCTGGGACACCCACTGAAGCTTTCTTT. Translation gives CSAGTPTEAFF.

This chain links TRBV5-4 with TRBJ2-6, with TRBD1 matching over 9 bases. Germline assignment: CDR1 SGHNT and CDR2 YYREEE (reference sequence). This CDR3 has 19 residues. After removal of 0 bases from V and 2 bases from J, the junction contained 9 bases not matched to a gene. CDR3 coding DNA: TGTGCCAGCAGCTTGGATGTGGGACAGGGAAGAACTGGGGCCAACGTCCTGACTTTC. Amino acid sequence: CASSLDVGQGRTGANVLTF.

The V call is TRBV28, the J call TRBJ1-2; the D gene is possibly TRBD1 (5 bases). The CDR3 spans 15 residues. Germline-derived CDR1 and CDR2 are MDHEN and SYDVKM. Trimming shortened V by 5 bases and J by 8 bases, and 21 bases separated the two germline ends. The CDR3 sequence: CASSVSWGRTSGYTF. The CDR3 bases are TGTGCCAGCAGTGTAAGTTGGGGCAGGACCAGCGGCTACACCTTC.

This sequence joins TRBV7-3 and TRBJ2-1, with TRBD2 as a possible D gene (6 bases). Germline CDR1 is SGHTA and CDR2 is FQGTGA. The CDR3 is 13 amino acids. V lost 6 bases and J lost 4, with 10 bases in between. The CDR3 spells CASRPAGYNEQFF. The CDR3 coding sequence is TGTGCCAGCAGACCCGCGGGGTACAATGAGCAGTTCTTC.

This clone has a handful of counts. The chain combines TRBV2 with TRBJ2-3, with 9 bases matching TRBD1. The V segment lost 8 bases and the J segment 1 base; nucleotides outside the gene matches: 1. This CDR3 spans 13 amino acids. Looked up from germline, CDR1 is SNHLY and CDR2 is FYNNEI. For the CDR3, the DNA is TGTGCCAGCCGGGACAGGGGCACAGATACGCAGTATTTT. It translates to CASRDRGTDTQYF.

This clone was detected once. The chain links TRBV28 to TRBJ1-2; D remains ambiguous. The CDR3 has 13 amino acids. The V and J ends lost 5 bases and 4 bases respectively, with 11 bases between them. Per germline, CDR1 MDHEN and CDR2 SYDVKM. Here the CDR3 DNA reads TGTGCCAGCAGTCTACGGAGGGTCTATGGCTACACCTTC. Its protein is CASSLRRVYGYTF.

The V and J genes are TRBV19 and TRBJ2-3, with D unclear. CDR1 is LNHDA, CDR2 SQIVND, per germline (reference sequence). The V and J ends lost 5 bases and 6 bases respectively, with 6 bases between them. There are 11 residues in the CDR3. CDR3 nucleotides: TGTGCCAGTAGTTACGGGGATACGCAGTATTTT. Translated: CASSYGDTQYF.